This section outlines one T cell receptor (beta chain) sequence together with its context. The source of the sample is a study of T cell responses to AZD1222 COVID-19 vaccine. Data came from immunoSEQ multiplex PCR; TCRdb stores just in-frame clones and leaves some out. The table shows 150,000 to 250,000 clones, with approximately 89% occurring only once. The receptor was isolated from an adult who received the AZD1222 COVID-19 vaccine. The sample in question was peripheral blood, obtained 28 days after the second AZD1222 dose.

Here the CDR3 reads CASSLDRYYGYTF. CDR3 bases: TGCGCCAGCAGCTTGGACAGGTACTATGGCTACACCTTC. The chain carries TRBV5-1 and TRBJ1-2; TRBD1 is a possible D gene (5 bases). Trimming cost V 0 bases and J 3 bases, with 6 bases left between them. Germline CDR1 is SGHRS and CDR2 is YFSETQ. This CDR3 comprises 13 residues.